This T cell receptor beta chain emerged from a study of blood T cell repertoires in COVID-19. The CDR3 runs 15 residues. V shed 4 bases, J shed 5 bases, and the junction held 6 bases outside the gene matches. Germline CDR1 and CDR2: MGHRA and YSYEKL. The repertoire was sequenced with immunoSEQ multiplex PCR; TCRdb's copy has only in-frame clones and lacks some. The profile shows under 150,000 clones, more than 75% of them singletons. The chain uses TRBV4-1 and TRBJ2-2, with 8 bases fitting TRBD1. Sequenced input: peripheral blood. This sequence originates from a man aged 60 to 75 with active or convalescent COVID-19. The DNA for the CDR3 is TGCGCCAGCAGCCTGACAGGGGCGGGTACCGGGGAGCTGTTTTTT. This gives the protein CASSLTGAGTGELFF.